This T cell receptor beta chain is from a study of T cells after yellow fever vaccination. As for the study in general: Fractions low in cell number were prepared with SMART-Seq v4 Ultra Low Input.

Details on this clonotype: Its target is not known.

Study outcomes and limitations: Booster sampling recovered most clones from primary vaccination (approximately 97% CD4, approximately 90% CD8). Peak timing came faster in the weaker secondary response, day 5 versus 15.

This CDR3 has 13 residues. V lost 7 bases and J lost 3, with 12 bases in between. CDR1 SGHTS and CDR2 YDEGEE come from the germline V gene. They built TCR cDNA with 5'RACE template switching, a step that put in a universal primer site and UMIs. Each CDR3 protein gets one entry after TCRdb re-called the 5' RACE reads with MiXCR. The sample has about 350,000 distinct CDR3 sequences; approximately 12% are singletons. This chain links TRBV5-8 with TRBJ2-3; D uncertain. The sequence came from a man in his late teens or twenties who received the YFV17D yellow fever vaccine. The sample consisted of CD4+ T cells sorted from PBMCs, taken 15 days after the yellow fever booster vaccination. The CDR3, as DNA: TGTGCCAGCCTCCTTGGACGGACAGATACGCAGTATTTT. It translates to CASLLGRTDTQYF.